The 32 T cell receptor beta chains given below trace back to one sample, sequenced in a study of Ad26.COV2.S vaccination and SARS-CoV-2 variants. This table comes from immunoSEQ multiplex PCR, and its TCRdb copy is limited to in-frame clones, with some not included. This table has approximately 480,000 clones, around nine tenths appearing once. Treatment described: around 19 received Ad26.COV2.S at low or high dose, single or two shots; 5 received placebo; per-sample allocation not given. Sampling took place 63 days after the first vaccine or placebo injection. Sequences were derived from peripheral blood, sampled in a trial of Ad26.COV2.S vaccine versus placebo. The receptors originated from a person aged 18-60 years who received the Ad26.COV2.S COVID-19 vaccine or a placebo.

This clone was found once. The rearrangement links TRBV19 to TRBJ2-7, with TRBD1 matching over 8 bases. The germline gives CDR1 LNHDA, CDR2 SQIVND (reference sequence). The CDR3 has 13 residues. V lost 5 bases to trimming and J lost 6 bases; unmatched junction nucleotides: 6. CDR3 residues: CASSVQGAGEQYF. The CDR3 DNA sequence: TGTGCCAGTAGTGTGCAGGGGGCGGGCGAGCAGTACTTC.

The chain employs TRBV19 and TRBJ1-4, with unresolved D. There are 14 residues in the CDR3. The V end lost 3 bases, the J end lost 7 bases, and 12 bases lay between the germline ends. Per the germline V gene, CDR1 is LNHDA and CDR2 is SQIVND (reference sequence). The CDR3 bases are TGTGCCAGTAGTATTCGGCCCGCAGGTGAAAAACTGTTTTTT. This gives the protein CASSIRPAGEKLFF.

The chain employs TRBV14 and TRBJ1-2; D perhaps matches TRBD1 (5 bases). Germline assignment: CDR1 SGHDN and CDR2 FVKESK. Trimming took off 4 bases at V and 4 bases at J, with 16 bases between the two ends. The CDR3 loop spans 15 amino acids. CDR3 in amino acids: CASSLGQGRSYGYTF. CDR3 DNA: TGTGCCAGCAGCCTGGGGCAGGGTCGGAGCTATGGCTACACCTTC.

V usage is TRBV10-3 and J usage is TRBJ2-7; TRBD1 agrees at 8 bases. V lost 4 bases and J lost 0; bases outside the gene matches: 8. This CDR3 region has 16 residues. Germline CDR1 and CDR2: ENHRY and SYGVKD. CDR3: CAISGTGQGASYEQYF. CDR3 DNA sequence: TGTGCCATCAGTGGGACCGGACAGGGTGCCTCCTACGAGCAGTACTTC.

The chain recombines TRBV5-1 with TRBJ2-1, with 10 nucleotides matching TRBD2. The ends lost 4 bases at V and 2 bases at J; junction bases unmatched: 6. CDR1 SGHRS and CDR2 YFSETQ come from the germline V gene. This CDR3 region has 16 residues. CDR3 sequence (DNA): TGCGCCAGCAGCGAACTAAGCGGGAGGGCCTACAATGAGCAGTTCTTC. Its translation is CASSELSGRAYNEQFF.

This chain uses TRBV11-2 with TRBJ1-5; D is uncertain. Germline lookup yields CDR1 SGHAT and CDR2 FQNNGV. This CDR3 is 13 amino acids long. Trimming removed 1 base from V and 7 bases from J, with 8 bases in between. The CDR3 reads CASSLVRGQPQHF. CDR3 nucleotide sequence: TGTGCCAGCAGCTTAGTACGGGGACAGCCCCAGCATTTT.

The chain uses TRBV2 and TRBJ1-1; D is undetermined. The V end was cut by 6 bases, the J end by 1 base, with 9 bases between. The length of the CDR3 is 13 residues. From germline, CDR1 is SNHLY and CDR2 FYNNEI. CDR3 sequence (DNA): TGTGCCAGCAGAGTCGGCAGGAACACTGAAGCTTTCTTT. This encodes CASRVGRNTEAFF.

This chain uses TRBV30 with TRBJ2-6; 9 bases are a match to TRBD1. J was trimmed by 1 base and V by 1 base; bases with no gene match: 11. From germline, CDR1 is GTSNPN and CDR2 SVGIG (reference sequence). This CDR3 spans 19 amino acids. In DNA form, the CDR3 reads TGTGCCTGGAGTGCGGCCACCGGGACAGGGATTTCTGGGGCCAACGTCCTGACTTTC. Its translation is CAWSAATGTGISGANVLTF.

This rearrangement joins TRBV2 to TRBJ2-3; 8 bases map to TRBD2. Losses at the gene ends were 7 bases for V and 7 bases for J; bases not matched to a gene: 7. CDR3 length: 13 amino acids. Germline V gene data show CDR1 as SNHLY and CDR2 as FYNNEI. CDR3 in DNA: TGTGCCAGCACCACCGGACTAGCAAATACGCAGTATTTT. This gives the protein CASTTGLANTQYF. Full variable domain (outside the CDR3, taken from reference TRBV2 and TRBJ2-3): EPEVTQTPSHQVTQMGQEVILRCVPISNHLYFYWYRQILGQKVEFLVSFYNNEISEKSEIFDDQFSVERPDGSNFTLKIRSTKLEDSAMYFCASTTGLANTQYFGPGTRLTVL.

The rearrangement joins TRBV7-2 to TRBJ2-5, with TRBD1 matching over 7 bases. V shed 5 bases and J 5 bases; nucleotides not matched to a gene: 11. The CDR3 runs 15 residues. Germline CDR1 SGHTA, CDR2 FQGNSA. The CDR3 DNA is TGTGCCAGCAGCGCCGATGCAGGGGGTGCGGAGACCCAGTACTTC. Protein: CASSADAGGAETQYF.

The genes are TRBV29-1 and TRBJ1-6; maybe TRBD1 (5 bases). V lost 6 bases and J lost 8, with 14 bases in between. This CDR3 has 13 residues. Germline V gene sequence: CDR1 SQVTM, CDR2 ANQGSEA. The CDR3 DNA follows: TGCAGCGTACGGGACGGTTGGGATTCACCCCTCCACTTT. This gives the protein CSVRDGWDSPLHF.

This chain joins TRBV6-2 or TRBV6-3 and TRBJ1-5, with a weak D call TRBD1 (5 bases). Germline-derived CDR1 and CDR2 are MNHEY and SVGEGT. This CDR3 is 16 amino acids long. Trimming shortened V by 6 bases and J by 2 bases, and 17 bases separated the two germline ends. In DNA, the CDR3 is TGTGCCAGCAGCCCCTCGGGGGGTAATGGCAATCAGCCCCAGCATTTT. This gives the protein CASSPSGGNGNQPQHF.

The chain joins TRBV7-9 to TRBJ1-3, with D hard to call. V gave up 5 bases and J gave up 0 bases, with 14 bases separating them. This CDR3 is built from 16 residues. Germline CDR1 SEHNR, CDR2 FQNEAQ (reference sequence). The CDR3 sequence: CASSPGPATSGNTIYF. The CDR3 coding sequence is TGTGCCAGCAGCCCCGGACCCGCGACCTCTGGAAACACCATATATTTT.

The chain couples TRBV3-1 (or the pseudogene TRBV3-2) to TRBJ1-4; no firm D call. This CDR3 region has 12 residues. V lost 5 bases, J lost 8 bases, and 9 bases lay in between. The germline V gene encodes CDR1 LGHDT and CDR2 YNNKEL (reference sequence). The CDR3 nucleotides read TGTGCCAGCAGCTCGGGGTGGGAAAAACTGTTTTTT. Encoded protein: CASSSGWEKLFF.

There are a few counts of this clone. The chain links TRBV2 to TRBJ1-5, with a tentative D call TRBD1 (6 bases). The germline V gene encodes CDR1 SNHLY and CDR2 FYNNEI. The CDR3 covers 14 residues. With 6 bases removed from V and 4 bases from J, the gap between germline ends came to 13 bases. The CDR3 DNA reads as TGTGCCAGCAGCACAGGGTCTCGGAATCAGCCCCAGCATTTT. Encoded protein: CASSTGSRNQPQHF.

The V gene is TRBV7-9, the J gene TRBJ1-2; a weak D match, TRBD1 (6 bases). Per the germline V gene, CDR1 is SEHNR and CDR2 is FQNEAQ (reference sequence). CDR3 length equals 13 residues. V lost 5 bases and J lost 8, with 15 bases in between. The DNA of the CDR3 is TGTGCCAGCAGCCGGGACATCCCTGGGGGCTACACCTTC. Amino acids: CASSRDIPGGYTF.

This chain uses TRBV18 with TRBJ2-7, with D perhaps matching TRBD1 (6 bases). The CDR3 consists of 14 residues. The ends were cut back, 2 bases at V and 6 bases at J, with 14 bases in the middle. Germline assignment: CDR1 KGHSH and CDR2 LQKENI. DNA of the CDR3: TGTGCCAGCTCACCAAAGACAGGAGGCAGCGAGCAGTACTTC. Protein product: CASSPKTGGSEQYF.

This chain uses TRBV9 with TRBJ2-1; the D is unclear. CDR1 and CDR2 from the germline V gene are SGDLS and YYNGEE. V shed 0 bases and J shed 4 bases, with 11 bases lying between them. The CDR3 extends over 15 amino acids. Here the CDR3 reads CASSVVGGRYNEQFF. In nucleotides, the CDR3 is TGTGCCAGCAGCGTAGTCGGTGGCAGGTACAATGAGCAGTTCTTC.

J is TRBJ2-2 and V is TRBV28; no clear D. Between the trimmed V and J ends, which lost 6 bases and 0 bases, there was a span of 14 bases. CDR1 is MDHEN, CDR2 SYDVKM, per germline. The CDR3 has 16 residues. The CDR3 DNA reads as TGTGCCAGCAGCAAGCTCGCAATCTCGAACACCGGGGAGCTGTTTTTT. Its protein product is CASSKLAISNTGELFF.

The J gene is TRBJ2-1, the V gene TRBV6-5; 7 nucleotides line up with TRBD1. The germline V gene has CDR1 MNHEY and CDR2 SVGAGI. This CDR3 is 15 amino acids long. V gave up 6 bases and J gave up 3 bases; unmatched junction bases: 8. The DNA for the CDR3 is TGTGCCAGCAGGTCCGGGACAGCGAACTACAATGAGCAGTTCTTC. As protein: CASRSGTANYNEQFF.

V gene TRBV19 combines with J gene TRBJ2-2; perhaps TRBD1 as D (6 bases). Between the trimmed V and J ends, which lost 6 bases and 7 bases, there was a span of 15 bases. Germline V gene sequence: CDR1 LNHDA, CDR2 SQIVND (reference sequence). The CDR3 consists of 14 residues. The chain's CDR3 is CASRLQGRNGELFF. The CDR3 nucleotides read TGTGCCAGTAGGTTACAGGGTAGGAACGGGGAGCTGTTTTTT.

V and J are TRBV28 and TRBJ1-1; 7 bases fit TRBD1. V shed 5 bases, J shed 11 bases, and the junction held 17 bases outside the gene matches. This CDR3 has 15 residues. CDR1 is MDHEN, CDR2 SYDVKM, per germline. The CDR3 DNA sequence: TGTGCCAGCAGTCCCCACAGGGGAGGGATTGCAGGGGCTTTCTTT. Residues: CASSPHRGGIAGAFF.

There are a few counts of this clone. Written as DNA, the CDR3 is TGTGCCACCAGCAGACAGGAGGGTCCCACTGAAGCTTTCTTT. It yields the protein CATSRQEGPTEAFF. The V and J genes are TRBV15 and TRBJ1-1, with no clear D. The CDR3 extends over 14 amino acids. Germline CDR1 LNHNV, CDR2 YYDKDF (reference sequence). The ends were cut back, 2 bases at V and 4 bases at J, with 11 bases in the middle.

This chain connects TRBV5-6 to TRBJ1-6; a weak D match, TRBD1 (6 bases). The V gene lost 1 base and the J gene lost 6 bases, with 11 bases spanning the gap. CDR1 SGHDT and CDR2 YYEEEE come from the germline V gene. The CDR3 extends over 15 amino acids. The CDR3 sequence: CASSLRRTVNSPLHF. The DNA of the CDR3 is TGTGCCAGCAGCTTGAGGAGGACAGTTAATTCACCCCTCCACTTT.

This chain connects TRBV7-8 to TRBJ2-7; 7 bases align to TRBD2. The CDR3 loop spans 16 amino acids. The ends lost 3 bases at V and 3 bases at J; junction bases unmatched: 11. Germline lookup yields CDR1 SGHVS and CDR2 FQNEAQ. The CDR3 nucleotides are TGTGCCAGCAGCTTTGCGGGGGTCCAAGGAAACTACGAGCAGTACTTC. Translated: CASSFAGVQGNYEQYF.

The V gene is TRBV19, the J gene TRBJ2-6; no firm D call. Deletions cut 8 bases from V and 0 bases from J, with 20 bases between. This CDR3 contains 18 residues. Germline-derived CDR1 and CDR2 are LNHDA and SQIVND (reference sequence). Here the CDR3 DNA reads TGTGCCAGTTTAGGCACACAGATCCCAAGCTCTGGGGCCAACGTCCTGACTTTC. This codes for CASLGTQIPSSGANVLTF.

The rearrangement joins TRBV9 to TRBJ2-7, with D possibly matching TRBD2 (6 bases). The CDR3 covers 16 residues. Trimming took off 3 bases at V and 4 bases at J, with 20 bases between the two ends. The germline V gene has CDR1 SGDLS and CDR2 YYNGEE. In DNA form, the CDR3 reads TGTGCCAGCAGCGCTTATTCTGGGGGGAGTAGTTACGAGCAGTACTTC. Translating gives CASSAYSGGSSYEQYF.

The chain carries TRBV30 and TRBJ1-5, with D uncertain. The germline V gene encodes CDR1 GTSNPN and CDR2 SVGIG (reference sequence). The CDR3 covers 19 residues. The germline V and J ends were trimmed by 4 bases and 7 bases, with 32 bases remaining between them. The CDR3 loop is CAWTPGVFAVPQLRQPQHF. The CDR3 nucleotides read TGTGCCTGGACCCCAGGAGTGTTTGCAGTTCCCCAATTGCGGCAGCCCCAGCATTTT.

This clone was counted a single time. The same CDR3 arises from other DNA sequences in this sample as well. The chain joins TRBV5-4 to TRBJ2-4; 14 nucleotides agree with TRBD2. The germline gives CDR1 SGHNT, CDR2 YYREEE (reference sequence). This CDR3 has 18 residues. Trimming removed 4 bases from V and 1 base from J; junction bases left unmatched: 7. CDR3 loop: CASSQGLAGVGAKNIQYF. The CDR3 DNA sequence: TGTGCCAGCAGCCAGGGACTAGCGGGAGTTGGGGCCAAAAACATTCAGTACTTC.

DNA for the CDR3: TGTGCCTGGACCCAGCCCGGGACTAGTGTCTATGAGCAGTTCTTC. Amino acids: CAWTQPGTSVYEQFF. V is TRBV30 and J is TRBJ2-1, with 8 bases aligning to TRBD2. The CDR3 is 15 amino acids. Unmatched junction bases numbered 13, after V lost 4 bases and J lost 8 bases. Germline V gives CDR1 GTSNPN, CDR2 SVGIG (reference sequence).

Comments on this clone: Other DNA sequences from this sample encode an identical CDR3 as well. This chain's CDR3 is CASSVTGSNSPLHF. CDR3 DNA: TGTGCCAGCAGCGTGACAGGATCGAATTCACCCCTCCACTTT. The rearrangement links TRBV9 to TRBJ1-6; tentative D call: TRBD1 (6 bases). The CDR3 has 14 amino acids. The V and J ends lost 2 bases and 7 bases respectively, with 10 bases between them. Germline CDR1 SGDLS, CDR2 YYNGEE.

This chain connects TRBV5-4 to TRBJ2-1, with 11 bases matching TRBD2. This CDR3 has 16 amino acids. With V trimmed by 0 bases and J by 10 bases, 9 bases remained unmatched. Germline V gives CDR1 SGHNT, CDR2 YYREEE (reference sequence). Here the CDR3 reads CASSLAVSGRAGEQFF. The CDR3 nucleotides are TGTGCCAGCAGCTTGGCCGTTAGCGGGAGGGCCGGGGAGCAGTTCTTC.